The 19 T cell receptor beta chains given below trace back to one sample, sequenced in a study of blood T cell repertoires in COVID-19. Sequenced by immunoSEQ multiplex PCR; TCRdb stores in-frame clones only, minus some. The repertoire consists of about 290,000 clones, with roughly 90% occurring once and the leading ten covering 11%. Source material: peripheral blood. These receptor sequences come from a woman in her thirties with COVID-19, enrolled during active disease.

The chain uses TRBV6-5 and TRBJ1-1; the match to TRBD1 covers 9 bases. Trimming took 2 bases from V and 4 from J; bases not matched to a gene: 8. This CDR3 has 16 residues. Germline lookup yields CDR1 MNHEY and CDR2 SVGAGI. This chain's CDR3 is CASSYALGQGGTEAFF. The CDR3 DNA follows: TGTGCCAGCAGTTACGCATTGGGACAGGGCGGCACTGAAGCTTTCTTT.

This chain links TRBV2 with TRBJ2-2, with 13 nucleotides matching TRBD2. After removal of 8 bases from V and 3 bases from J, the junction contained 0 bases not matched to a gene. CDR1 is SNHLY, CDR2 FYNNEI, per germline. CDR3 length: 14 amino acids. The CDR3 loop is CASGLAGDTGELFF. CDR3 DNA: TGTGCCAGCGGACTAGCGGGGGACACCGGGGAGCTGTTTTTT.

V is TRBV27 and J is TRBJ2-7, with D unresolved. CDR1 is MNHEY and CDR2 is SMNVEV in the germline V gene (reference sequence). Between the trimmed V and J ends, which lost 4 bases and 4 bases, there was a span of 11 bases. The CDR3 has 13 amino acids. The CDR3 nucleotides read TGTGCCAGCAGTTCAATAGACTTTTACGAGCAGTACTTC. This gives the protein CASSSIDFYEQYF.

The chain uses TRBV2 and TRBJ1-3, with no clear D. The CDR3 length is 16 residues. The V and J ends lost 2 bases and 0 bases respectively, with 11 bases between them. Germline-derived CDR1 and CDR2 are SNHLY and FYNNEI. Here the CDR3 reads CASSEPGYSSGNTIYF. The CDR3 nucleotides read TGTGCCAGCAGTGAACCGGGATATAGCTCTGGAAACACCATATATTTT.

The chain uses TRBV27 and TRBJ1-1; 7 bases are shared with TRBD1. The CDR3 extends over 11 amino acids. CDR1 is MNHEY and CDR2 is SMNVEV in the germline V gene (reference sequence). Trimming cost V 6 bases and J 9 bases; bases outside gene matches: 4. CDR3 DNA sequence: TGTGCCAGCAGGGCGACAGGGAAAGCTTTCTTT. This codes for CASRATGKAFF.

This clone came up once. The V and J genes are TRBV6-5 and TRBJ1-1; D might be TRBD1 (6 bases). With 3 bases removed from V and 3 bases from J, the gap between germline ends came to 8 bases. Germline values: CDR1 MNHEY, CDR2 SVGAGI. The CDR3 is 13 residues long. CDR3 amino acids: CASSYYRDTEAFF. CDR3 in DNA: TGTGCCAGCAGTTATTACAGGGACACTGAAGCTTTCTTT.

This chain links TRBV7-9 with TRBJ2-6; weak D call: TRBD2 (5 bases). The CDR3 loop spans 19 amino acids. Trimming took off 2 bases at V and 0 bases at J, with 17 bases between the two ends. In germline, CDR1 is SEHNR, CDR2 FQNEAQ (reference sequence). The CDR3 spells CASSLRGGYPSSGANVLTF. DNA of the CDR3: TGTGCCAGCAGCTTAAGAGGAGGTTATCCTAGCTCTGGGGCCAACGTCCTGACTTTC. Complete variable domain (other parts from reference TRBV7-9 and TRBJ2-6): DTGVSQNPRHKITKRGQNVTFRCDPISEHNRLYWYRQTLGQGPEFLTYFQNEAQLEKSRLLSDRFSAERPKGSFSTLEIQRTEQGDSAMYLCASSLRGGYPSSGANVLTFGAGSRLTVL.

The J gene is TRBJ2-7, the V gene TRBV4-1, with D possibly TRBD1 on 5 matching bases. Between the trimmed V and J ends, which lost 1 base and 1 base, there was a span of 14 bases. This CDR3 is built from 16 residues. CDR1 and CDR2 from the germline V gene are MGHRA and YSYEKL. The CDR3 sequence is CASSQGGSLGSYEQYF. Written as DNA, the CDR3 is TGCGCCAGCAGCCAAGGGGGCAGTTTGGGATCCTACGAGCAGTACTTC.

This clone has only one observation. This rearrangement joins TRBV19 to TRBJ1-2; D remains unclear. CDR3 length equals 15 residues. The V end lost 0 bases, the J end lost 8 bases, and 16 bases lay between the germline ends. The germline CDR1 and CDR2 sequences are LNHDA and SQIVND (reference sequence). CDR3 DNA: TGTGCCAGTAGTATAGATCGGGCAGGAGGGAGAGGCTACACCTTC. Translated: CASSIDRAGGRGYTF.

This chain links TRBV7-2 with TRBJ2-1; 7 bases are a match to TRBD2. With V trimmed by 5 bases and J by 4 bases, 14 bases remained unmatched. CDR3 length equals 17 residues. Germline loops: CDR1 SGHTA, CDR2 FQGNSA. CDR3 sequence: CASSPSVRLAVYNEQFF. The CDR3 nucleotides read TGTGCCAGCAGCCCAAGTGTTAGGCTAGCGGTTTACAATGAGCAGTTCTTC.

This chain uses TRBV5-8 with TRBJ2-5, with D possibly being TRBD2 (6 bases). The CDR3 length is 16 residues. From germline, CDR1 is SGHTS and CDR2 YDEGEE. V was trimmed by 2 bases and J by 1 base, leaving 15 bases between them. The CDR3: CASSFAGGTFQETQYF. Here the CDR3 DNA reads TGTGCCAGCAGCTTTGCCGGGGGTACATTCCAAGAGACCCAGTACTTC.

A single count supports this clone. V usage is TRBV5-4 and J usage is TRBJ1-2; D call uncertain. CDR3 length equals 13 residues. Germline V gives CDR1 SGHNT, CDR2 YYREEE (reference sequence). Trimming stripped 1 base from V and 8 bases from J, with 12 bases between. For the CDR3, the DNA is TGTGCCAGCAGCTTGCCTCCCTCGGAGGGCTACACCTTC. Translation gives CASSLPPSEGYTF. The complete variable domain, with remaining parts taken from reference TRBV5-4 and TRBJ1-2, reads ETGVTQSPTHLIKTRGQQVTLRCSSQSGHNTVSWYQQALGQGPQFIFQYYREEENGRGNFPPRFSGLQFPNYSSELNVNALELDDSALYLCASSLPPSEGYTFGSGTRLTVV.

The rearrangement uses TRBV28 and TRBJ2-7; D unresolved. CDR1 is MDHEN and CDR2 is SYDVKM in the germline V gene. The CDR3 runs to 15 residues. V was pared by 3 bases and J by 3 bases, with 15 bases between. The CDR3 coding sequence is TGTGCCAGCAGTTTTAATCCTAGTCTAGACTACGAGCAGTACTTC. This encodes CASSFNPSLDYEQYF.

This clone came up once. This chain joins TRBV5-5 and TRBJ1-5; no definite D call. This CDR3 comprises 15 residues. Per germline, CDR1 SGHKS and CDR2 YYEKEE (reference sequence). Trimming shortened V by 2 bases and J by 0 bases, and 9 bases separated the two germline ends. CDR3 nucleotides: TGTGCCAGCAGCTTCGCGGGAGTTAGCAATCAGCCCCAGCATTTT. Amino acid sequence: CASSFAGVSNQPQHF.

V is TRBV18 and J is TRBJ2-5, with D possibly being TRBD1 (6 bases). The germline V gene encodes CDR1 KGHSH and CDR2 LQKENI. The V and J ends lost 2 bases and 5 bases respectively, with 12 bases between them. The length of the CDR3 is 14 residues. The CDR3 nucleotides are TGTGCCAGCTCACCAACAGGGTCGGTGGAGACCCAGTACTTC. Amino acid sequence: CASSPTGSVETQYF. The variable domain in full, with the rest retrieved from reference TRBV18 and TRBJ2-5, is NAGVMQNPRHLVRRRGQEARLRCSPMKGHSHVYWYRQLPEEGLKFMVYLQKENIIDESGMPKERFSAEFPKEGPSILRIQQVVRGDSAAYFCASSPTGSVETQYFGPGTRLLVL.

This chain links TRBV3-1 (or the pseudogene TRBV3-2) with TRBJ2-2, with TRBD1 identical over 7 bases. Germline V CDR1 and CDR2: LGHDT, YNNKEL (reference sequence). The J segment lost 9 bases and the V segment lost 1 base, leaving 5 bases of the junction unmatched. The CDR3 contains 14 residues. The CDR3 nucleotides read TGTGCCAGCAGCCAAGTATCTAGGGGGCGGGAGCTGTTTTTT. Its protein product is CASSQVSRGRELFF.

The chain has TRBV7-6 and TRBJ1-2; TRBD1 aligns across 10 bases. The CDR3 is 15 residues long. The trim removed 1 base at V and 3 bases at J, leaving 2 bases unmatched. The germline V gene encodes CDR1 SGHVS and CDR2 FNYEAQ. DNA of the CDR3: TGTGCCAGCAGCTTAGATGGGACAGGGGACTATGGCTACACCTTC. Translation gives CASSLDGTGDYGYTF.

This sequence joins TRBV7-9 and TRBJ1-4; 7 bases line up with TRBD1. V shed 6 bases, J shed 8 bases, and the junction held 12 bases outside the gene matches. The CDR3 runs to 15 residues. The germline CDR1 and CDR2 sequences are SEHNR and FQNEAQ (reference sequence). CDR3 sequence: CASRKGAGSYEKLFF. CDR3 DNA: TGTGCCAGCAGGAAGGGGGCAGGGTCATACGAAAAACTGTTTTTT.

This chain uses TRBV4-1 with TRBJ2-2; 8 bases are shared with TRBD1. The CDR3 length is 17 residues. Unmatched junction bases numbered 4, after V lost 0 bases and J lost 1 base. Germline CDR1 MGHRA, CDR2 YSYEKL. The CDR3 DNA reads as TGCGCCAGCAGCCAAGATAGGGGGACAGGGAACACCGGGGAGCTGTTTTTT. It translates to CASSQDRGTGNTGELFF.